These 5 T cell receptor beta chains share one sample of origin, sequenced in a study of cytomegalovirus exposure and HLA in healthy donors. Researchers ran the PCR with 60 Vbeta and 13 Jbeta primers. Clones were sequenced by immunoSEQ multiplex PCR, and TCRdb holds only the in-frame ones, with some missing. The sample includes 150,000 to 200,000 clones, 85% of them seen just once. Material for sequencing was PBMCs. The receptors come from a young man in good health and CMV-seropositive.

This clone is a singleton in its sample. The rearrangement links TRBV5-1 to TRBJ2-1; no clear D. V was cut by 0 bases and J by 7 bases, with 17 bases left in between. CDR1 and CDR2 (germline): SGHRS, YFSETQ. The CDR3 contains 16 residues. CDR3 coding DNA: TGCGCCAGCAGCTTGGTCTGGTCCGCGTCGAAAAATGAGCAGTTCTTC. Its translation: CASSLVWSASKNEQFF.

CDR3: CASSVAGGPGDEQFF. For the CDR3, the DNA is TGTGCCAGCAGCGTAGCGGGGGGGCCGGGCGATGAGCAGTTCTTC. This sequence joins TRBV9 and TRBJ2-1; 8 bases fit TRBD2. Trimming took 0 bases from V and 8 from J; bases not matched to a gene: 7. The CDR3 runs 15 residues. CDR1 SGDLS and CDR2 YYNGEE come from the germline V gene.

In this sample, this clone turned up once. V gene TRBV10-2 combines with J gene TRBJ1-3; TRBD1 aligns across 7 bases. The CDR3 is 13 residues long. After removal of 6 bases from V and 8 bases from J, the junction contained 7 bases not matched to a gene. Germline lookup yields CDR1 WSHSY and CDR2 SAAADI. The CDR3 loop reads CASRGQRGDTIYF. Here the CDR3 DNA reads TGCGCCAGCAGGGGACAGCGAGGGGACACCATATATTTT.

The chain joins TRBV18 to TRBJ2-7; 10 bases fit TRBD1. The V and J ends lost 5 bases and 3 bases, in that order; junction bases with no gene match: 7. In germline, CDR1 is KGHSH, CDR2 LQKENI. The CDR3 is 15 residues long. CDR3 residues: CASSSSGQGNYEQYF. The CDR3 DNA reads TGTGCCAGCTCATCCTCGGGACAGGGGAACTACGAGCAGTACTTC.

The chain carries TRBV9 and TRBJ2-3; tentatively, D is TRBD2 (6 bases). Trimming pared 4 bases from V and 1 base from J, leaving 10 bases between. The CDR3 consists of 14 residues. Germline assignment: CDR1 SGDLS and CDR2 YYNGEE. The CDR3 protein is CASSPQRGTDTQYF. The DNA for the CDR3 is TGTGCCAGCAGCCCTCAGCGGGGCACAGATACGCAGTATTTT.